These T cell receptor beta chains were read from a single sample in a study of Ad26.COV2.S vaccination and SARS-CoV-2 variants. Assay: immunoSEQ multiplex PCR; the TCRdb copy retains only in-frame clones and omits some. The profile shows about 680,000 clones, 80% to 90% of them singletons. The source material was peripheral blood, sampled in a trial of Ad26.COV2.S vaccine versus placebo. These receptors all come from a person between 18 and 65 years old who received the Ad26.COV2.S COVID-19 vaccine or a placebo. Each CDR3 is given without its conserved first and last residue.

V: TRBV6-5; J: TRBJ2-1; CDR3: ASSPSGGPYNEQF
V: TRBV5-1; J: TRBJ1-6; CDR3: ASSLDEGIGSSPLH
V: TRBV3-1/TRBV3-2; J: TRBJ1-1; CDR3: ASSQGGGTEAF
V: TRBV24-1; J: TRBJ2-2; CDR3: ATSDFSTGTGELF
V: TRBV20-1; J: TRBJ1-4; CDR3: SASGPLRTEKLF
V: TRBV7-3; J: TRBJ1-1; CDR3: ASSLTEGSEAF
V: TRBV30; J: TRBJ1-1; CDR3: AWGTGGTEAF
V: TRBV5-1; J: TRBJ2-7; CDR3: ASSLRPGQGAFEQY
V: TRBV7-8; J: TRBJ1-5; CDR3: ASSTHGQANQPQH
V: TRBV4-1; J: TRBJ1-1; CDR3: ASSPGGTNTEAF
V: TRBV11-2; J: TRBJ2-7; CDR3: ASSLEPGSGYEQY
V: TRBV5-1; J: TRBJ1-1; CDR3: ASSLGGQGTEAF
V: TRBV30; J: TRBJ1-2; CDR3: AWSRGTGFGYGYT
V: TRBV7-9; J: TRBJ2-1; CDR3: ASGLAGLTNEQF
V: TRBV27; J: TRBJ1-6; CDR3: ASRPTGGFSPLH
V: TRBV6-5; J: TRBJ1-1; CDR3: ASSYNGAVTEAF
V: TRBV3-1/TRBV3-2; J: TRBJ1-2; CDR3: ASSRHSQGLGYGYT
V: TRBV2; J: TRBJ1-5; CDR3: ASSEAGRVGSPTH
V: TRBV9; J: TRBJ2-5; CDR3: ASSPSGRGETQY
V: TRBV2; J: TRBJ2-3; CDR3: ASTAGGHTDTQY
V: TRBV11-2; J: TRBJ1-6; CDR3: ASSSDNSPLH
V: TRBV27; J: TRBJ1-5; CDR3: ASSPGQGNQPQH
V: TRBV18; J: TRBJ2-4; CDR3: ASSGLGAKNIQY
V: TRBV18; J: TRBJ1-1; CDR3: ASNRQGAGGTEAF
V: TRBV24-1; J: TRBJ2-1; CDR3: ATSDFPSGGNNEQF
V: TRBV27; J: TRBJ2-2; CDR3: ASRRGQNTGELF
V: TRBV12-3/TRBV12-4; J: TRBJ1-2; CDR3: ASSPSQAAGYT
V: TRBV6-6; J: TRBJ1-2; CDR3: ASSPRTGGLGYT
V: TRBV9; J: TRBJ1-2; CDR3: ASSVGTGGNYGYT
V: TRBV12-3/TRBV12-4; J: TRBJ2-5; CDR3: ASKGDGETQY
V: TRBV13; J: TRBJ2-7; CDR3: ASSLGLTWASGRIDEQY
V: TRBV19; J: TRBJ1-3; CDR3: ASSPLTVSSGNTIY
V: TRBV9; J: TRBJ1-2; CDR3: ASSVPGQGGGYT
V: TRBV2; J: TRBJ1-6; CDR3: ASSPGALPYNSPLH
V: TRBV18; J: TRBJ2-3; CDR3: ASSPNPGSTDTQY
V: TRBV7-9; J: TRBJ2-1; CDR3: ASSSQGTIPNEQF
V: TRBV6-5; J: TRBJ2-7; CDR3: ASSFGQGPYEQY
V: TRBV7-2; J: TRBJ1-5; CDR3: ASSSQAAANQPQH
V: TRBV6-5; J: TRBJ1-5; CDR3: AAVGQRNQPQH
V: TRBV6-5; J: TRBJ2-7; CDR3: ASSTQLAGFYEQY
V: TRBV6-4; J: TRBJ2-1; CDR3: ASSGELGYNEQF
V: TRBV5-8; J: TRBJ2-3; CDR3: ASSLRLVGTDTQY
V: TRBV3-1/TRBV3-2; J: TRBJ2-1; CDR3: ATQGSGRKGWEQF
V: TRBV5-1; J: TRBJ2-1; CDR3: ASSSLVNNEQF
V: TRBV2; J: TRBJ2-1; CDR3: ASSDPLLSYNEQF
V: TRBV19; J: TRBJ2-1; CDR3: ASSIGGGAGWFNEQF
V: TRBV30; J: TRBJ1-3; CDR3: AWMGGVSGNTIY
V: TRBV7-9; J: TRBJ2-7; CDR3: ASSLGGTLSYEQY
V: TRBV7-9; J: TRBJ1-6; CDR3: ASSGGSAYNSPLH
V: TRBV11-2; J: TRBJ1-3; CDR3: ASSFIGTDTIY
V: TRBV5-1; J: TRBJ2-2; CDR3: ASSLVWGTGNAGELF
V: TRBV7-9; J: TRBJ1-2; CDR3: ASSPRDYGGYT
V: TRBV29-1; J: TRBJ1-2; CDR3: SVQTGVYYGYT
V: TRBV7-2; J: TRBJ2-7; CDR3: ASSWDSGSYEQY
V: TRBV10-3; J: TRBJ2-3; CDR3: AISVGGSTDTQY